The present T cell receptor (beta chain) was sequenced within a study of beta chain features in type 1 diabetes. The CDR3 runs to 16 residues. Trimming at V came to 3 bases and at J to 1 base, leaving 8 bases not matched to a gene. Germline loops: CDR1 SGHRS, CDR2 YFSETQ. Every isolated RNA sample was fully reverse transcribed, so sequencing captured expressed TCRB transcripts. TCRdb keeps only in-frame clones here, not all; method: immunoSEQ multiplex PCR. The sample has approximately 360,000 clones; 10% to 15% are singletons. This clone turned up a few times. Its specificity is unknown. Whole-study results and caveats: When VDJ junctions were examined, type 1 diabetes patients showed fewer insertions and more deletions. TCRB CDR3s were moderately but significantly shorter in Type 1 diabetes patients in all four CD4+ subsets. In the patient group, naive, central memory and Treg TCRB repertoires seemed more alike than in the healthy donor group.

Sequencing was performed on naive CD4+ T cells from blood. The V and J genes are TRBV5-1 and TRBJ2-7; 9 bases agree with TRBD1. This clonotype was obtained from a woman aged 18-29 years with type 1 diabetes. The CDR3 DNA is TGCGCCAGCAGCTCCCCCCCGGGACAGGGATCCTACGAGCAGTACTTC. This translates into CASSSPPGQGSYEQYF.